The 8 T cell receptor beta chains below all came from one sample that was sequenced in a study of cytomegalovirus exposure and HLA in healthy donors (TCRdb year 2017). Receptors were amplified or captured by the immunoSEQ multiplex PCR assay. Entries here come from immuneACCESS through TCRdb and include only in-frame sequences with V and J called. Some clones fail to appear in such tables; in the studies checked, an unresolved V gene covers under half of the shortfall, and the cause of the remainder is unknown. The sample data list 240,000 or so clones, and roughly 86% of these were observed just once. 1.2% of the sample belongs to the ten largest clones. Source material: PBMCs. The receptors stem from a woman under 40 in good health and CMV-seropositive.

This chain connects TRBV7-8 to TRBJ2-5; 7 bases are a match to TRBD1. Per the germline V gene, CDR1 is SGHVS and CDR2 is FQNEAQ. There are 14 residues in the CDR3. V gave up 5 bases and J gave up 5 bases; unmatched junction bases: 8. The CDR3 sequence: CASSTWTGGETQYF. CDR3 nucleotide sequence: TGTGCCAGCAGCACCTGGACAGGTGGGGAGACCCAGTACTTC.

In this sample, this clone turned up once. The chain combines TRBV23-1 with TRBJ2-1; 7 nucleotides agree with TRBD2. TRBV23-1 is reported as an ORF; its role is uncertain. With 3 bases clipped from V and 7 bases from J, the junction kept 6 bases outside the gene matches. The CDR3 is made up of 14 amino acids. CDR3 amino acids: CASSHLGLENEQFF. The CDR3, as DNA: TGCGCCAGCAGTCACCTAGGACTAGAGAATGAGCAGTTCTTC.

CDR3 region: CASSPFTSSRNEQFF. The CDR3 DNA sequence: TGTGCCAGCAGTCCCTTCACGTCCTCGAGGAATGAGCAGTTCTTC. The chain recombines TRBV28 with TRBJ2-1; D gene ambiguous. Trimming took 5 bases from V and 7 from J, leaving 18 bases between them. CDR1 is MDHEN, CDR2 SYDVKM, per germline. The CDR3 spans 15 residues.

The chain carries TRBV28 and TRBJ2-7, with D possibly TRBD1 on 6 matching bases. This CDR3 is built from 17 residues. Trimming removed 3 bases from V and 0 bases from J, with 18 bases in between. CDR1 and CDR2 from the germline V gene are MDHEN and SYDVKM. CDR3 nucleotide sequence: TGTGCCAGCAGTTTCTTCTTACTGCAGGGGTCCTCCTACGAGCAGTACTTC. Translating gives CASSFFLLQGSSYEQYF.

Only one count was recorded for this clone. This chain connects TRBV19 to TRBJ2-5; 10 bases are shared with TRBD2. The CDR3 sequence is 14 residues long. With 7 bases clipped from V and 5 bases from J, the junction kept 7 bases outside the gene matches. The germline CDR1 and CDR2 sequences are LNHDA and SQIVND (reference sequence). CDR3 sequence (DNA): TGTGCCAGTAATAGCGGGAGGCTAGGGGAGACCCAGTACTTC. This gives the protein CASNSGRLGETQYF.

The CDR3 region is CASSLPPGGIPEAFF. CDR3 sequence (DNA): TGTGCCAGCAGTTTACCTCCAGGAGGGATCCCTGAAGCTTTCTTT. This chain links TRBV28 with TRBJ1-1; D not resolved. The CDR3 is 15 residues long. The germline V and J ends were trimmed by 2 bases and 6 bases, with 16 bases remaining between them. The V gene's germline CDR1 is MDHEN and CDR2 SYDVKM.

The sample holds one count of this clone. The V and J genes are TRBV27 and TRBJ1-1; 8 bases are a match to TRBD1. V dropped 5 bases and J dropped 0; count of bases not matched to a gene: 2. This CDR3 has 14 amino acids. Germline V gene data show CDR1 as MNHEY and CDR2 as SMNVEV (reference sequence). CDR3 sequence reads: CASSATGVNTEAFF. In DNA form, the CDR3 reads TGTGCCAGCAGTGCGACAGGGGTGAACACTGAAGCTTTCTTT.

The chain employs TRBV28 and TRBJ2-1; maybe TRBD1 (6 bases). With 6 bases removed from V and 6 bases from J, the gap between germline ends came to 24 bases. This CDR3 comprises 17 residues. Germline CDR1 and CDR2: MDHEN and SYDVKM. As DNA, the CDR3 is TGTGCCAGCAGCCTGCTTCAGGGACACCGCGTGGTCAATGAGCAGTTCTTC. Protein sequence: CASSLLQGHRVVNEQFF.